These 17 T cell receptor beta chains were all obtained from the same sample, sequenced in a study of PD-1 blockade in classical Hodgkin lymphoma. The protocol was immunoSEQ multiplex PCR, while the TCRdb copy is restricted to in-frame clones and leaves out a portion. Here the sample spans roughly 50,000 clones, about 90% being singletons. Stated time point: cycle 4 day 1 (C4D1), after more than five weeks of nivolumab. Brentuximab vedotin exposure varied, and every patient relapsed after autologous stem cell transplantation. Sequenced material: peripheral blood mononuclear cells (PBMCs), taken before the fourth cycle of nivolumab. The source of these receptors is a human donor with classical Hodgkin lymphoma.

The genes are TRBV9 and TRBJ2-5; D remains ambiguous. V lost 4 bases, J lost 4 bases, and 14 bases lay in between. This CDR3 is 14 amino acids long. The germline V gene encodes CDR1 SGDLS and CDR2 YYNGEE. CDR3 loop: CASSPDSVGETQYF. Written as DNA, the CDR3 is TGTGCCAGCAGCCCCGACTCGGTCGGAGAGACCCAGTACTTC.

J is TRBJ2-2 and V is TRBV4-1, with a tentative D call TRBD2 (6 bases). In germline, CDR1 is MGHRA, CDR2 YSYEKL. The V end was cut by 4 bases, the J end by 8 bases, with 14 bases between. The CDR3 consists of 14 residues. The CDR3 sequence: CASSPYGGRGELFF. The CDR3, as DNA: TGCGCCAGCAGCCCCTACGGGGGTAGAGGGGAGCTGTTTTTT.

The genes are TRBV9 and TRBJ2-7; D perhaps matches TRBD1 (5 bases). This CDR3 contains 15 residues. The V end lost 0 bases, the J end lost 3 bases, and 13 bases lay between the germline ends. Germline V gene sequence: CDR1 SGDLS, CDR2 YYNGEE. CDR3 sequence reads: CASSVADSKHYEQYF. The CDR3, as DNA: TGTGCCAGCAGCGTAGCTGACAGTAAGCACTACGAGCAGTACTTC. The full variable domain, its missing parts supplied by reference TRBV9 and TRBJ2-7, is DSGVTQTPKHLITATGQRVTLRCSPRSGDLSVYWYQQSLDQGLQFLIQYYNGEERAKGNILERFSAQQFPDLHSELNLSSLELGDSALYFCASSVADSKHYEQYFGPGTRLTVT.

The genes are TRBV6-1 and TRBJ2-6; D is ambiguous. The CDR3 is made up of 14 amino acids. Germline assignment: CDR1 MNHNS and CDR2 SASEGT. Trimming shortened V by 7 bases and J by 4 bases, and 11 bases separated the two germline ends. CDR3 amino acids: CASKTQVGANVLTF. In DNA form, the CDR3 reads TGTGCCAGCAAGACCCAGGTAGGGGCCAACGTCCTGACTTTC.

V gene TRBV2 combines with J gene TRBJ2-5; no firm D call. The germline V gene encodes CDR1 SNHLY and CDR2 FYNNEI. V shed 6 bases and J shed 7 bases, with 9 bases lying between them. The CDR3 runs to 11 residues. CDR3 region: CASSQLRTQYF. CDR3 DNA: TGTGCCAGCAGCCAACTACGGACCCAGTACTTC. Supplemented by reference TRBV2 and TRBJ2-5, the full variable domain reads EPEVTQTPSHQVTQMGQEVILRCVPISNHLYFYWYRQILGQKVEFLVSFYNNEISEKSEIFDDQFSVERPDGSNFTLKIRSTKLEDSAMYFCASSQLRTQYFGPGTRLLVL.

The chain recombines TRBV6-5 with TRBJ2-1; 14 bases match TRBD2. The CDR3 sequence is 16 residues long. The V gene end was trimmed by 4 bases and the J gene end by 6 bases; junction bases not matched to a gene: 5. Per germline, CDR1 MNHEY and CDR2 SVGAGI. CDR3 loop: CASSFIGTSGSNEQFF. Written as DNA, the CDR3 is TGTGCCAGCAGTTTCATAGGGACTAGCGGGAGCAATGAGCAGTTCTTC.

The DNA for the CDR3 is TGTGCCAGCAGCCCCCGAGCGGGATATGATACGCAGTATTTT. Translation: CASSPRAGYDTQYF. The V and J genes are TRBV7-3 and TRBJ2-3, with 7 bases identical to TRBD2. V gave up 5 bases and J gave up 6 bases; unmatched junction bases: 8. This CDR3 has 14 amino acids. The germline CDR1 and CDR2 sequences are SGHTA and FQGTGA.

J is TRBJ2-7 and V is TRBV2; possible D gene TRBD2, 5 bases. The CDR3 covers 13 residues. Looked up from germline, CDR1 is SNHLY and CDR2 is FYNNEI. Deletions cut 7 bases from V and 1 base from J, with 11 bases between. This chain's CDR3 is CASKSAASYEQYF. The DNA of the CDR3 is TGTGCCAGCAAGTCAGCGGCTTCCTACGAGCAGTACTTC.

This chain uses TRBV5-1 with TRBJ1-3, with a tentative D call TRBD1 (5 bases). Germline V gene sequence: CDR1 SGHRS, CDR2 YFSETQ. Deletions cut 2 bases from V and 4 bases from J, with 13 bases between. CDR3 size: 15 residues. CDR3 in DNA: TGCGCCAGCAGCTTAGGGACTGCTGGGGGAAACACCATATATTTT. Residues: CASSLGTAGGNTIYF.

CDR3 coding DNA: TGTGCCAGCAGCGCCGGACTAGCGGGAGTGGAGAGGGTCTTCGAGCAGTTCTTC. Translating it yields CASSAGLAGVERVFEQFF. The rearrangement joins TRBV7-6 to TRBJ2-1, with TRBD2 identical over 13 bases. CDR1 and CDR2 (germline): SGHVS, FNYEAQ. V dropped 5 bases and J dropped 10; count of bases not matched to a gene: 17. The CDR3 runs to 18 residues. The full variable domain, in which reference TRBV7-6 and TRBJ2-1 provide the parts outside the CDR3, is GAGVSQSPRYKVTKRGQDVALRCDPISGHVSLYWYRQALGQGPEFLTYFNYEAQQDKSGLPNDRFSAERPEGSISTLTIQRTEQRDSAMYRCASSAGLAGVERVFEQFFGPGTRLTVL.

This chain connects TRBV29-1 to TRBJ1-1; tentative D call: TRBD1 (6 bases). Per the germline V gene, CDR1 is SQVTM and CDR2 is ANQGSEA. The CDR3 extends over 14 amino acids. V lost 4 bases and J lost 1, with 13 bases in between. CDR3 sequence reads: CSVVRGKRNTEAFF. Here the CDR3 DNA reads TGCAGCGTTGTAAGGGGGAAGAGGAACACTGAAGCTTTCTTT.

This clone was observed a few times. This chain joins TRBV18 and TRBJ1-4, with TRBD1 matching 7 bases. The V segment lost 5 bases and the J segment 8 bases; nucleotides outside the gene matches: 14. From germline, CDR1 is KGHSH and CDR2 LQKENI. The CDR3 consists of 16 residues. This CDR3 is CASSTQPTGEGEKLFF. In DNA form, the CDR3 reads TGTGCCAGCTCAACACAACCTACAGGGGAAGGGGAAAAACTGTTTTTT.

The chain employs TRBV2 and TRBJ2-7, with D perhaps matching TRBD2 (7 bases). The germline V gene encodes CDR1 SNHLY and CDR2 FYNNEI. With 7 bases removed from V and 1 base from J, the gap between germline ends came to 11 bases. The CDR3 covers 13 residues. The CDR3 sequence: CASTGGQSYEQYF. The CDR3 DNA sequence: TGTGCCAGCACGGGGGGCCAATCCTACGAGCAGTACTTC.

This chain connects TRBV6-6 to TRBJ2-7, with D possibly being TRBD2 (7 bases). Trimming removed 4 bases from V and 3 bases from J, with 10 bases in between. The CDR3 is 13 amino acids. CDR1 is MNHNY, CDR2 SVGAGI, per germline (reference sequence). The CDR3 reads CASSLGGGYEQYF. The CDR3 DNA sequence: TGTGCCAGCAGTTTGGGAGGGGGCTACGAGCAGTACTTC.

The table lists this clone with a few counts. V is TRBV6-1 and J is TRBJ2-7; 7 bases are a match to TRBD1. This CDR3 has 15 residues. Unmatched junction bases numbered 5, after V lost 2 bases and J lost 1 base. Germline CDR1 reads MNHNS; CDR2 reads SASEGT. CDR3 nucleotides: TGTGCCAGCAGTGAAATAGGGACAGATTCCTACGAGCAGTACTTC. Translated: CASSEIGTDSYEQYF.

The DNA of the CDR3 is TGTGCCAGCTCGCTTACCTTTCGGGACAGGGCGGTTGGCTACACCTTC. Amino acids: CASSLTFRDRAVGYTF. The chain combines TRBV18 with TRBJ1-2; 9 nucleotides agree with TRBD1. Trimming cost V 6 bases and J 7 bases; bases outside gene matches: 15. CDR3 size: 16 residues. Germline loops: CDR1 KGHSH, CDR2 LQKENI.

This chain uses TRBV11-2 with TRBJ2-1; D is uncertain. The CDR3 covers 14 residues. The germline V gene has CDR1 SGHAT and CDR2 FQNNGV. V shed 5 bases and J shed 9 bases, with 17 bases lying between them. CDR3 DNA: TGTGCCAGCAGCCTAGGGCTCCTGACGGGTGAGCAGTTCTTC. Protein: CASSLGLLTGEQFF.